The 9 T cell receptor beta chains reported below all come from one sample, sequenced in a study of blood T cell repertoires in COVID-19. Sequencing used immunoSEQ multiplex PCR; TCRdb keeps in-frame clones, though not all of them. The data contain 35,000 to 50,000 clones, roughly 84% of them singletons. The specimen was peripheral blood. These receptors were collected from a woman in her 70s in a cohort sampled during active COVID-19.

V and J are TRBV19 and TRBJ2-3; 7 nucleotides line up with TRBD2. The junction had 5 bases not matched to a gene; V was cut back by 7 bases and J by 4 bases. Germline V CDR1 and CDR2: LNHDA, SQIVND (reference sequence). CDR3 length equals 13 residues. CDR3 in amino acids: CASTGLDSDTQYF. The CDR3 DNA sequence: TGTGCCAGTACCGGACTAGACTCAGATACGCAGTATTTT.

V is TRBV6-2 or TRBV6-3 and J is TRBJ2-5; TRBD2 aligns across 11 bases. Germline V gives CDR1 MNHEY, CDR2 SVGEGT. V lost 5 bases, J lost 0 bases, and 8 bases stayed unmatched. This CDR3 has 17 residues. CDR3 nucleotides: TGTGCCAGCAGTCCGGGGGGACTAGCGGTGTACCAAGAGACCCAGTACTTC. This codes for CASSPGGLAVYQETQYF.

The V gene is TRBV7-9, the J gene TRBJ2-1, with a possible D match to TRBD2 (6 bases). Trimming removed 8 bases from V and 0 bases from J, with 8 bases in between. This CDR3 spans 13 amino acids. Germline V gene lookup returns CDR1 SEHNR and CDR2 FQNEAQ (reference sequence). The CDR3 spells CASGGSSYNEQFF. CDR3 nucleotide sequence: TGTGCCAGCGGGGGGAGCTCCTACAATGAGCAGTTCTTC. The variable domain in full, completed from reference TRBV7-9 and TRBJ2-1, reads DTGVSQNPRHKITKRGQNVTFRCDPISEHNRLYWYRQTLGQGPEFLTYFQNEAQLEKSRLLSDRFSAERPKGSFSTLEIQRTEQGDSAMYLCASGGSSYNEQFFGPGTRLTVL.

This clone was picked up one time. The CDR3 nucleotides are TGTGCCAGCAGCCGACTAGCGGGAGGGGGGGAGACCCAGTACTTC. Translated: CASSRLAGGGETQYF. This sequence joins TRBV11-2 and TRBJ2-5; 14 positions match TRBD2. The length of the CDR3 is 15 residues. After removal of 5 bases from V and 5 bases from J, the junction contained 4 bases not matched to a gene. Germline V gene data show CDR1 as SGHAT and CDR2 as FQNNGV. The variable domain in full, completed from reference TRBV11-2 and TRBJ2-5, reads EAGVAQSPRYKIIEKRQSVAFWCNPISGHATLYWYQQILGQGPKLLIQFQNNGVVDDSQLPKDRFSAERLKGVDSTLKIQPAKLEDSAVYLCASSRLAGGGETQYFGPGTRLLVL.

The chain joins TRBV5-4 to TRBJ1-5, with TRBD1 as a possible D gene (6 bases). With 2 bases removed from V and 7 bases from J, the gap between germline ends came to 13 bases. The CDR3 has 14 residues. Germline V gene sequence: CDR1 SGHNT, CDR2 YYREEE (reference sequence). DNA of the CDR3: TGTGCCAGCAGCTTCTCGGGGGGCGGGCAGCCCCAGCATTTT. Encoded protein: CASSFSGGGQPQHF.

This clone was found a few times. V usage is TRBV7-9 and J usage is TRBJ1-2; no firm D call. The V end lost 4 bases, the J end lost 6 bases, and 12 bases lay between the germline ends. The germline V gene has CDR1 SEHNR and CDR2 FQNEAQ (reference sequence). The length of the CDR3 is 13 residues. CDR3 region: CASSSERGNGYTF. The DNA of the CDR3 is TGTGCCAGCAGCTCCGAAAGAGGGAATGGCTACACCTTC.

V is TRBV6-6 and J is TRBJ1-6, with 9 positions matching TRBD1. Germline lookup yields CDR1 MNHNY and CDR2 SVGAGI (reference sequence). This CDR3 comprises 14 residues. V trimming: 5 bases; J trimming: 10 bases; junction bases outside the gene matches: 6. CDR3: CASSTGTGTSPLHF. The CDR3 DNA sequence: TGTGCCAGCAGTACCGGGACAGGGACATCACCCCTCCACTTT.

This rearrangement joins TRBV5-5 to TRBJ2-7; TRBD2 is a possible D gene (5 bases). The CDR3 has 14 residues. Germline lookup yields CDR1 SGHKS and CDR2 YYEKEE (reference sequence). Trimming pared 4 bases from V and 2 bases from J, leaving 13 bases between. The CDR3, as DNA: TGTGCCAGCAGCACGGACTTTACCCCCTACGAGCAGTACTTC. Translation: CASSTDFTPYEQYF.

V gene TRBV6-5 combines with J gene TRBJ2-2; 7 bases map to TRBD1. In germline, CDR1 is MNHEY, CDR2 SVGAGI. This CDR3 has 14 amino acids. V lost 4 bases to trimming and J lost 6 bases; unmatched junction nucleotides: 5. The CDR3 loop is CASSSYGQAGELFF. CDR3 coding DNA: TGTGCCAGCAGTTCCTATGGACAGGCCGGGGAGCTGTTTTTT.